This TCR beta chain was sequenced during a study of T cell responses to AZD1222 COVID-19 vaccine. Here immunoSEQ multiplex PCR was the method, and the copy in TCRdb shows in-frame clones only, minus some. The table records about 140,000 clones, roughly 92% of them present only once. The sample in question was peripheral blood, obtained on day 0 of AZD1222 vaccination. The TCR was taken from an adult in good health.

CDR3 sequence: CASSQVRASGQETQYF. As DNA, the CDR3 is TGTGCCAGCAGCCAAGTCCGGGCTAGCGGTCAAGAGACCCAGTACTTC. J is TRBJ2-5 and V is TRBV3-1 (or the pseudogene TRBV3-2); 7 positions agree with TRBD2. J gave up 2 bases and V 1 base, and 7 bases lay outside the gene matches. From germline, CDR1 is LGHDT and CDR2 YNNKEL (reference sequence). The CDR3 consists of 16 residues.